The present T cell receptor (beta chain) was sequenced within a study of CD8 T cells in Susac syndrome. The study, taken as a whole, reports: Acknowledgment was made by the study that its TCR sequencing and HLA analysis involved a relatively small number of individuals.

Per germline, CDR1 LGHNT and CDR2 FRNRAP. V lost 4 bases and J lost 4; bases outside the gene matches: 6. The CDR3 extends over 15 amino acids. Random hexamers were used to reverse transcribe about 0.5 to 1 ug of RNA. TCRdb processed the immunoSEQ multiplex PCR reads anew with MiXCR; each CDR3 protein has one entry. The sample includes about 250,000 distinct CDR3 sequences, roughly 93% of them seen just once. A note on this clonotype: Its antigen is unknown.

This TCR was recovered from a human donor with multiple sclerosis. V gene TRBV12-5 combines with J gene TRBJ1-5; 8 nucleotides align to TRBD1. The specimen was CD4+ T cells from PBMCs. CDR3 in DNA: TGTGCTAGTGGTTCCGGACAGGGCCCAAATCAGCCCCAGCATTTT. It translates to CASGSGQGPNQPQHF.